This TCR beta chain originates from a study of T cell changes during pregnancy in multiple sclerosis. Only in-frame clones appear in the TCRdb table, and some are missing; sequencing was by immunoSEQ multiplex PCR. The sample lists approximately 60,000 clones, around 95% occurring once. The clonotype originates from a female donor with multiple sclerosis, enrolled in a pregnancy study. Sequencing used CD4+ T cells from peripheral blood mononuclear cells, obtained before pregnancy.

Written as DNA, the CDR3 is TGTGCCAGCAGCTCACCGACCGACGGGACTAGCGGCACCTACGAGCAGTACTTC. It encodes CASSSPTDGTSGTYEQYF. The chain carries TRBV7-6 and TRBJ2-7; 11 positions match TRBD2. Trimming took 4 bases from V and 2 from J; bases not matched to a gene: 13. The V gene's germline CDR1 is SGHVS and CDR2 FNYEAQ. The CDR3 loop spans 18 amino acids.